The TCR beta chain under discussion was sequenced for a study of breast tumors, draining lymph nodes, adjacent tissues. Study findings and constraints: Most tumor T cells seemingly derive from lymph node, then expand in tumor. Luminal-like breast cancer showed significantly greater tumor-nontumor repertoire similarity than basal-like breast cancer did. Tumor repertoires ranked between lymph nodes and nontumor tissue in diversity, with V and J gene preferences.

One entry per CDR3 protein results from TCRdb running MiXCR on the multiplex PCR reads. The sample contains over 250,000 distinct CDR3 sequences, over 30% of which appear only once. This CDR3 spans 14 amino acids. V was shortened by 1 base and J by 4 bases, with 10 bases between the two germline ends. The germline CDR1 and CDR2 sequences are LNHDA and SQIVND (reference sequence). Axillary draining lymph nodes of breast cancer patients supplied the node samples. The sample holds many counts of this clonotype. The antigen remains unidentified. This receptor was taken from a female donor with breast cancer. Some clones in this sample may be carry-over from other donors' samples. Specimen: axillary lymph node tissue. The V and J genes are TRBV19 and TRBJ1-2; D is perhaps TRBD1 (5 bases). CDR3 bases: TGTGCCAGTAGTATAGCATTGGGACCCTATGGCTACACCTTC. It translates to CASSIALGPYGYTF.